Shown below are 24 T cell receptor beta chains from a single sample sequenced in a study of blood T cell repertoires in COVID-19. Sequencing used immunoSEQ multiplex PCR; TCRdb keeps in-frame clones, though not all of them. The table lists fewer than 85,000 clones, over 65% of them singletons. Sequencing was carried out using peripheral blood. The receptors come from a woman between 70 and 85 years old with acute or convalescent COVID-19.

The chain combines TRBV6-5 with TRBJ1-4, with 9 bases lining up with TRBD1. The CDR3 totals 16 residues. The J segment lost 10 bases and the V segment lost 0 bases, leaving 9 bases of the junction unmatched. The germline V gene has CDR1 MNHEY and CDR2 SVGAGI. CDR3 loop: CASSYSLGQGTGKLFF. CDR3 DNA sequence: TGTGCCAGCAGTTACTCACTAGGACAGGGGACGGGAAAACTGTTTTTT.

The chain recombines TRBV2 with TRBJ2-7, with a weak D call TRBD2 (5 bases). The CDR3 extends over 13 amino acids. Germline V gene data show CDR1 as SNHLY and CDR2 as FYNNEI. The V end lost 2 bases, the J end lost 5 bases, and 10 bases lay between the germline ends. The DNA for the CDR3 is TGTGCCAGCAGTGAACTTTTCGGGAACGAGCAGTACTTC. Translating gives CASSELFGNEQYF.

The rearrangement links TRBV10-1 to TRBJ2-1, with a tentative D call TRBD2 (6 bases). Looked up from germline, CDR1 is WNHNN and CDR2 is SYGVQD (reference sequence). The V gene lost 2 bases and the J gene lost 5 bases, with 10 bases spanning the gap. This CDR3 comprises 14 residues. CDR3 residues: CASSEGLTHNEQFF. The DNA of the CDR3 is TGCGCCAGCAGTGAGGGACTAACCCACAATGAGCAGTTCTTC.

The gene calls are TRBV6-2 or TRBV6-3 and TRBJ2-7, with 9 nucleotides matching TRBD2. The V segment lost 6 bases and the J segment 0 bases; nucleotides outside the gene matches: 9. Germline CDR1 is MNHEY and CDR2 is SVGEGT. The CDR3 sequence is 16 residues long. The CDR3 sequence: CASSSGTSWDSYEQYF. CDR3 nucleotides: TGTGCCAGCAGCTCCGGGACTAGCTGGGACTCCTACGAGCAGTACTTC.

The chain carries TRBV5-6 and TRBJ1-1, with a tentative D call TRBD1 (6 bases). The CDR3 totals 14 residues. V was trimmed by 3 bases and J by 1 base, leaving 10 bases between them. Germline CDR1 and CDR2: SGHDT and YYEEEE. The CDR3 sequence: CASSYDRRNTEAFF. In DNA, the CDR3 is TGTGCCAGCAGCTACGACAGGCGGAACACTGAAGCTTTCTTT. The entire variable domain, with the rest obtained from reference TRBV5-6 and TRBJ1-1, is as follows: DAGVTQSPTHLIKTRGQQVTLRCSPKSGHDTVSWYQQALGQGPQFIFQYYEEEERQRGNFPDRFSGHQFPNYSSELNVNALLLGDSALYLCASSYDRRNTEAFFGQGTRLTVV.

This rearrangement joins TRBV5-1 to TRBJ2-7, with a tentative D call TRBD2 (6 bases). Germline V gene lookup returns CDR1 SGHRS and CDR2 YFSETQ. The CDR3 sequence is 15 residues long. Trimming left V 4 bases short and J 0 bases short, with 14 bases between. In nucleotides, the CDR3 is TGCGCCAGCAGCCCCGGGGGAGCGAGCTCCTACGAGCAGTACTTC. It is translated as CASSPGGASSYEQYF.

Written as DNA, the CDR3 is TGTGCCAGCAGCTTACTTCAGGGGAACTATGGCTACACCTTC. It specifies CASSLLQGNYGYTF. The chain employs TRBV14 and TRBJ1-2, with a possible D match to TRBD1 (6 bases). Trimming removed 5 bases at V and 2 bases at J, with 12 bases between. The germline CDR1 and CDR2 sequences are SGHDN and FVKESK. The length of the CDR3 is 14 residues.

This clone has just a few counts. The CDR3 region has the DNA TGTGCCAGCAGTTACTCCCCGGGGATTGAGACTGAAGCTTTCTTT. Translated, it gives CASSYSPGIETEAFF. The J gene is TRBJ1-1, the V gene TRBV6-5; D is undetermined. This CDR3 comprises 15 residues. Germline CDR1 and CDR2: MNHEY and SVGAGI. V was trimmed by 0 bases and J by 5 bases, leaving 13 bases between them.

The CDR3 sequence is CASTPWQNEQFF. The DNA of the CDR3 is TGTGCCAGCACCCCGTGGCAGAATGAGCAGTTCTTC. The V gene is TRBV2, the J gene TRBJ2-1; D remains ambiguous. Germline CDR1 is SNHLY and CDR2 is FYNNEI. Trimming took off 7 bases at V and 7 bases at J, with 11 bases between the two ends. The CDR3 covers 12 residues.

This clone has just one count. The chain couples TRBV2 to TRBJ2-5, with 10 bases that match TRBD2. The V segment lost 2 bases and the J segment 5 bases; nucleotides outside the gene matches: 8. CDR3 size: 16 residues. Germline lookup yields CDR1 SNHLY and CDR2 FYNNEI. This CDR3 is CASSESASGSGETQYF. For the CDR3, the DNA is TGTGCCAGCAGTGAATCGGCTAGCGGGAGTGGGGAGACCCAGTACTTC.

This clone was seen a few times. The rearrangement links TRBV5-1 to TRBJ2-7; D gene uncertain. The CDR3 runs 13 residues. From germline, CDR1 is SGHRS and CDR2 YFSETQ. V gave up 1 base and J gave up 7 bases, with 12 bases separating them. The CDR3 loop is CASSLPGDLEQYF. The CDR3 region has the DNA TGCGCCAGCAGCTTGCCCGGTGACTTGGAGCAGTACTTC.

In regard to this clone: The sample holds other DNA sequences that translate to the same CDR3. The CDR3 spells CASSRGSTNEKLFF. The CDR3 DNA is TGTGCCAGCTCACGCGGGTCTACTAATGAAAAACTGTTTTTT. The rearrangement uses TRBV18 and TRBJ1-4; D call uncertain. V shed 4 bases and J shed 2 bases, with 8 bases lying between them. CDR1 and CDR2 (germline): KGHSH, LQKENI. The CDR3 runs to 14 residues.

The genes are TRBV18 and TRBJ1-2; D is uncertain. The CDR3 is made up of 15 amino acids. Germline-derived CDR1 and CDR2 are KGHSH and LQKENI. V was cut by 5 bases and J by 2 bases, with 15 bases left in between. CDR3 in amino acids: CASSSLRGQNYGYTF. The CDR3 nucleotides are TGTGCCAGCTCAAGTTTACGGGGTCAAAACTATGGCTACACCTTC.

The chain is built from TRBV7-9 and TRBJ1-2; TRBD1 aligns across 11 bases. Germline V gene sequence: CDR1 SEHNR, CDR2 FQNEAQ (reference sequence). The CDR3 has 16 residues. Trimming removed 5 bases from V and 7 bases from J; junction bases left unmatched: 12. The CDR3 loop is CASSPSYGQGARGYTF. DNA of the CDR3: TGTGCCAGCAGCCCTTCGTACGGACAGGGGGCGCGTGGCTACACCTTC.

The CDR3 here is CASGLDAWLAGYNEQFF. The CDR3 bases are TGTGCTAGTGGTTTGGACGCGTGGCTAGCGGGCTACAATGAGCAGTTCTTC. This sequence joins TRBV12-5 and TRBJ2-1; 8 positions agree with TRBD2. Trimming removed 1 base from V and 3 bases from J; junction bases left unmatched: 8. Germline values: CDR1 LGHNT, CDR2 FRNRAP. CDR3 length equals 17 residues.

The chain uses TRBV4-3 and TRBJ2-7, with D unresolved. There are 13 residues in the CDR3. Trimming shortened V by 1 base and J by 5 bases, and 9 bases separated the two germline ends. In germline, CDR1 is LGHNA, CDR2 YSLEER. In DNA, the CDR3 is TGCGCCAGCAGCCAAGCCCCACAGAACGAGCAGTACTTC. This codes for CASSQAPQNEQYF.

The J gene is TRBJ1-1, the V gene TRBV30; tentatively, D is TRBD1 (6 bases). V lost 3 bases to trimming and J lost 6 bases, with 20 bases between them. This CDR3 comprises 15 residues. The germline V gene has CDR1 GTSNPN and CDR2 SVGIG (reference sequence). The CDR3 sequence is CAWRVIRGRFPEAFF. The DNA of the CDR3 is TGTGCCTGGAGGGTTATCAGGGGAAGATTCCCTGAAGCTTTCTTT.

This chain connects TRBV11-3 to TRBJ1-1, with TRBD1 matching 9 bases. J was trimmed by 5 bases and V by 5 bases; bases with no gene match: 6. Germline V lookup: CDR1 SGHNT, CDR2 YENEEA. The CDR3 consists of 14 residues. The CDR3 coding sequence is TGTGCCAGCAGCCCACAGGGGGCAGGAACTGAAGCTTTCTTT. This translates into CASSPQGAGTEAFF. Looking up the rest from reference TRBV11-3 and TRBJ1-1 gives the full variable domain: EAGVVQSPRYKIIEKKQPVAFWCNPISGHNTLYWYLQNLGQGPELLIRYENEEAVDDSQLPKDRFSAERLKGVDSTLKIQPAELGDSAVYLCASSPQGAGTEAFFGQGTRLTVV.

This clone was found a few times. V is TRBV6-4 and J is TRBJ2-1; D not resolved. Trimming took off 1 base at V and 7 bases at J, with 8 bases between the two ends. Germline CDR1 MRHNA, CDR2 SNTAGT. The CDR3 loop spans 13 amino acids. The CDR3 sequence is CASSDLSFNEQFF. The CDR3 bases are TGTGCCAGCAGTGACTTGAGTTTTAATGAGCAGTTCTTC.

V gene TRBV6-5 combines with J gene TRBJ2-1; 7 bases fit TRBD1. V dropped 6 bases and J dropped 0; count of bases not matched to a gene: 5. Germline values: CDR1 MNHEY, CDR2 SVGAGI. This CDR3 has 15 residues. CDR3: CASSHGQASYNEQFF. CDR3 in DNA: TGTGCCAGCAGCCACGGACAGGCCTCCTACAATGAGCAGTTCTTC.

This clone was counted between two and nine times. The gene calls are TRBV28 and TRBJ1-6, with D maybe TRBD1 (6 bases). The length of the CDR3 is 12 residues. Germline loops: CDR1 MDHEN, CDR2 SYDVKM. The V end lost 6 bases, the J end lost 6 bases, and 6 bases lay between the germline ends. The CDR3, as DNA: TGTGCCAGCAGACAGGGTAATTCACCCCTCCACTTT. Translated: CASRQGNSPLHF.

The rearrangement uses TRBV11-2 and TRBJ2-1, with TRBD1 matching 8 bases. The CDR3 sequence is 15 residues long. Trimming took 5 bases from V and 4 from J; bases not matched to a gene: 7. Germline V lookup: CDR1 SGHAT, CDR2 FQNNGV. CDR3 sequence reads: CASSPTTGVYNEQFF. The CDR3 nucleotides read TGTGCCAGCAGCCCGACGACAGGGGTTTACAATGAGCAGTTCTTC.

The chain recombines TRBV6-4 with TRBJ2-3; TRBD1 matches at 7 bases. The CDR3 totals 14 residues. CDR1 and CDR2 (germline): MRHNA, SNTAGT. J gave up 2 bases and V 7 bases, and 6 bases lay outside the gene matches. This chain's CDR3 is CASKSTGLTDTQYF. CDR3 coding DNA: TGTGCCAGCAAGTCGACAGGGCTCACAGATACGCAGTATTTT.

This chain connects TRBV7-3 to TRBJ1-1; 7 bases line up with TRBD1. CDR1 is SGHTA, CDR2 FQGTGA, per germline. The CDR3 is made up of 13 amino acids. V gave up 6 bases and J gave up 4 bases; unmatched junction bases: 5. CDR3 in DNA: TGTGCCAGCAGACTAGACAGGGCCACTGAAGCTTTCTTT. It translates to CASRLDRATEAFF.